This T cell receptor (beta chain) emerged from a study of shared clonotypes between healthy human individuals. Study results and caveats: Non-shared clonotypes showed lower generation probabilities than clonotypes common to all four donors.

The V end was cut by 1 base, the J end by 6 bases, with 13 bases between. CDR3 size: 14 residues. CDR1 MNHEY and CDR2 SMNVEV come from the germline V gene (reference sequence). With respect to this clone: Its target is not known.

The naive CD8 fraction comprised CD45RO-negative cells positively selected for CCR7 and excluded terminally differentiated effector memory CD45RA+ cells. Measured with immunoSEQ multiplex PCR; TCRdb has only the in-frame clones, and not every one. The repertoire holds about 2 million clones, with approximately 94% as singletons. Sequencing input: naive CD8+ T cells sorted from blood. The clonotype was recovered from a man younger than 35 in good health. V gene TRBV27 combines with J gene TRBJ2-7; D gene ambiguous. CDR3 residues: CASSLFPLPSEQYF. CDR3 DNA sequence: TGTGCCAGCAGTTTATTTCCCCTACCTTCCGAGCAGTACTTC.